The sequence of this TCR beta chain was determined in a study of cytotoxic CD8 clonotypes in ibrutinib-treated CLL. Study-wide context: Mean values per sample were 250,000 to 300,000 productive templates and 94,082 productive rearrangements. Notes on the study in general: Baseline levels of clonality went above those of age-matched healthy donors and moved with circulating CD8+ T-cell counts.

Generated by immunoSEQ multiplex PCR, the TCRdb table keeps only in-frame clones and is missing some. The sample holds 250,000 to 350,000 clones, approximately 79% seen once. Between the trimmed V and J ends, which lost 5 bases and 6 bases, there was a span of 6 bases. The CDR3 runs 11 residues. Germline-derived CDR1 and CDR2 are PRHDT and FYEKMQ (reference sequence). As regards this clone: Antigen specificity is unknown.

This specimen consisted of PBMCs, obtained at disease progression, from a patient treated with ibrutinib. The clonotype comes from a human donor with chronic lymphocytic leukemia. V gene TRBV13 combines with J gene TRBJ2-3; D is unresolved. CDR3 nucleotides: TGTGCCAGCAGCGTGCAGGATACGCAGTATTTT. It encodes CASSVQDTQYF.